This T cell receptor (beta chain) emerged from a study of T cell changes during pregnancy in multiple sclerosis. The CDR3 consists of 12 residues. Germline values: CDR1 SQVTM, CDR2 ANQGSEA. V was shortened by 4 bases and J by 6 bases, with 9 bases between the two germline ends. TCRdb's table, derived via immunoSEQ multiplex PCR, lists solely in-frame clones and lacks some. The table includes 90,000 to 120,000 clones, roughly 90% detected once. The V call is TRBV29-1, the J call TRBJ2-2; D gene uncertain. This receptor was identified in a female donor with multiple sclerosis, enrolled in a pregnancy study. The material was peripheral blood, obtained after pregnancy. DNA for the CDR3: TGCAGCGTTGTCAGTACCTCCGGGGAGCTGTTTTTT. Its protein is CSVVSTSGELFF.